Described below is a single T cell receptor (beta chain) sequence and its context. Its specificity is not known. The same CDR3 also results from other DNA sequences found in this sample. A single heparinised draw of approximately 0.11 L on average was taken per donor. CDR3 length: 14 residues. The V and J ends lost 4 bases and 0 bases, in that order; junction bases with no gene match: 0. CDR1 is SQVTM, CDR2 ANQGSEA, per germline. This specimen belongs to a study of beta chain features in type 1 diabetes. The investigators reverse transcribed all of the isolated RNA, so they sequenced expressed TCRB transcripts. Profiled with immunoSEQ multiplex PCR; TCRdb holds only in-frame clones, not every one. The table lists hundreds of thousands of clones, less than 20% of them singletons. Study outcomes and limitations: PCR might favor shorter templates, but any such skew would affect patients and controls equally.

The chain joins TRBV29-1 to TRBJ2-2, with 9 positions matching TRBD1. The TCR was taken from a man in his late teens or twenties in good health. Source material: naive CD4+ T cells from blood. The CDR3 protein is CSVGDRANTGELFF. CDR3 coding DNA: TGCAGCGTTGGGGACAGGGCGAACACCGGGGAGCTGTTTTTT.